This TCR beta chain is from a study of T cell repertoires in cytomegalovirus infection (dated by TCRdb to about 2019). About the study as a whole: Donor HLA type was relevant to the analysis, because carriage of CMV infection together with the matching HLA type was indicated by public TCR beta signatures.

Sequencing used an Illumina HiSeq 1500. TCRdb reanalyzed the raw reads on its own, using fastp at Q25 for trimming and MiXCR for clone calling, and kept in-frame beta chains. Rows are unified per CDR3 protein, each entry keeping the most common DNA and genes. In this sample the table shows 200,000 to 250,000 distinct CDR3 sequences, under 25% of which occur a single time. The top ten constitute 18% of the sample. Study-wide findings and limitations: In the ex vivo response, HLA-C-restricted CMV-specific TCR beta clonotypes were dominant, and in two of eight donors the single most frequent clonotype came from this HLA-C-restricted group. In both this cohort and an independent roughly 350-donor cohort, the cumulative frequency of public TCR beta family members distinguished carriers of CMV infection plus the relevant HLA type.

This clonotype was picked up many times. Its antigen is unknown. Per-nucleotide qualities are absent, and no much larger clonotype sits a single base away. The sequence was obtained from a human donor in good health (CMV status not recorded). Some clones in this sample may be carry-over from other donors' samples. Sequencing input: CD8+ T cells from PBMCs.

In nucleotides, the sequence is TGTGCCAGCAGTCCCCAGGGACGGGAGCAGTACTTC. Its translation is CASSPQGREQYF. This sequence uses TRBV12-3 or TRBV12-4 and TRBJ2-7, with the D assignment possibly TRBD1 or TRBD2, given 5 matching bases for each. The CDR3 has 12 amino acids, counting the end cysteine and phenylalanine. Only CDR3 DNA is held: 36 bases, read in frame from base 1. Trimming takes 5 bases from V and 7 bases from J, and the germline ends sit 12 bases apart.